This T cell receptor (beta chain) comes out of a study of T-cell reconstitution after alpha-beta-depleted transplantation in children. Preparation of the TCRbeta library used unique molecular identifiers. TCRdb used MiXCR to reprocess the PCR reads, holding one entry per CDR3 protein. The sample lists approximately 350,000 distinct CDR3 sequences; about an eighth were seen once. V was pared by 7 bases and J by 1 base, with 14 bases between. The length of the CDR3 is 14 residues. Looked up from germline, CDR1 is SNHLY and CDR2 is FYNNEI. This clonotype was recorded at least ten times. This chain uses TRBV2 with TRBJ2-7, with D unresolved. The clonotype originates from a human donor who donated a stem cell graft to a child with Fanconi anemia. The sequencing used PBMCs, collected from the stem cell graft. For the CDR3, the DNA is TGTGCCAGCAAAAATAACGGCGGATCCTACGAGCAGTACGTC. It codes for CASKNNGGSYEQYV.